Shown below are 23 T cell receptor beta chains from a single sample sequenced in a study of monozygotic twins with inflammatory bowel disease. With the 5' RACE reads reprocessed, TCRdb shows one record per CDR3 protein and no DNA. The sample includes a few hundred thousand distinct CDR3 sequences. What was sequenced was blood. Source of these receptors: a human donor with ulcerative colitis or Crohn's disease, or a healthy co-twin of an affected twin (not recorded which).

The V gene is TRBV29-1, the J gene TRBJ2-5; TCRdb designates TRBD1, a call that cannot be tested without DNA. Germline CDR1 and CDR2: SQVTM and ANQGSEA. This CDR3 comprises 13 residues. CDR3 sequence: CSASTGVGKTQYF.

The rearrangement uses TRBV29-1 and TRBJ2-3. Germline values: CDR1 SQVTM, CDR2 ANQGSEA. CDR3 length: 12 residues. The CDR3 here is CSVDHGSDTQYF.

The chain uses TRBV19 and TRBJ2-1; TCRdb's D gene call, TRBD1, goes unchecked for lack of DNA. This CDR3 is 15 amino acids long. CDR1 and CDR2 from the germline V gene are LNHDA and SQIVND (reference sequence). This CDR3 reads CASTQGAGPGREQFF. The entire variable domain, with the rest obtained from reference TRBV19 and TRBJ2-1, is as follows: DGGITQSPKYLFRKEGQNVTLSCEQNLNHDAMYWYRQDPGQGLRLIYYSQIVNDFQKGDIAEGYSVSREKKESFPLTVTSAQKNPTAFYLCASTQGAGPGREQFFGPGTRLTVL.

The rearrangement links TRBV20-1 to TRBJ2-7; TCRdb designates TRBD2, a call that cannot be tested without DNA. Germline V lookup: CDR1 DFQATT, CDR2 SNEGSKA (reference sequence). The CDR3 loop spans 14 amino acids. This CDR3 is CSALRGGRSYEQYF.

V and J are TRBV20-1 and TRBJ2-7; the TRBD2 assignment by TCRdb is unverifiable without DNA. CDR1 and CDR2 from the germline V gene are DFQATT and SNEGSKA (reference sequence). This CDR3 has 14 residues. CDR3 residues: CSATRTSGPYEQYF.

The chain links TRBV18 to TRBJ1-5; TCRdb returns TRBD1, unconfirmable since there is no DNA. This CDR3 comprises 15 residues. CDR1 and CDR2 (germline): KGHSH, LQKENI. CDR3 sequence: CASSPRDARNQPQHF.

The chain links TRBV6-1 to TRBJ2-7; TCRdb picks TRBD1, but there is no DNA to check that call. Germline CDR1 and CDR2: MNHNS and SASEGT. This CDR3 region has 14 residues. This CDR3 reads CASSQGTPTYEQYF.

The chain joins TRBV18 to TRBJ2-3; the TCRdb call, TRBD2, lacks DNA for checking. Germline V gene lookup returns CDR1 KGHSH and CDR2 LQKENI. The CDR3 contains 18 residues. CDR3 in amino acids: CASSPRPAGGSSTDTQYF.

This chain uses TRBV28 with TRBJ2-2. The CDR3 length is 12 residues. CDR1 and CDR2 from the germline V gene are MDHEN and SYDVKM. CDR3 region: CASSFLPRELFF.

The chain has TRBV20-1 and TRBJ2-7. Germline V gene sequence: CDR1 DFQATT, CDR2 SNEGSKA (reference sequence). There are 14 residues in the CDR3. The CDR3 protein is CSATSDTNYYEQYF.

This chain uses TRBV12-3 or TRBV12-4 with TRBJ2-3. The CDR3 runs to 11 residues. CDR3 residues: CASSPLGTQYF.

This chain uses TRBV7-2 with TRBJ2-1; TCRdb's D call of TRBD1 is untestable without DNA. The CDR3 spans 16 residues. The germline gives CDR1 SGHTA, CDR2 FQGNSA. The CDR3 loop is CASSSSSGGAYNEQFF.

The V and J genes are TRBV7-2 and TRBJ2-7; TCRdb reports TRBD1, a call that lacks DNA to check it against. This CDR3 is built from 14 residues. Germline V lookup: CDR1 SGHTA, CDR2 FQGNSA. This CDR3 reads CASRQDINSYEQYF.

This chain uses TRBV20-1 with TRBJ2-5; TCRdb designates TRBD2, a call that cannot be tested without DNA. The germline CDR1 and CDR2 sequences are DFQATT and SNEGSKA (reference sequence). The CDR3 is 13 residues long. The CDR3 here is CSAKASLQETQYF.

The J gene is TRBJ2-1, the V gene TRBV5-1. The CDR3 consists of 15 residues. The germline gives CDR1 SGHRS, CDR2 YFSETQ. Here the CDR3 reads CASSVSDQSYNEQFF. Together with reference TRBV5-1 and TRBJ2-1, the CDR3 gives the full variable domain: KAGVTQTPRYLIKTRGQQVTLSCSPISGHRSVSWYQQTPGQGLQFLFEYFSETQRNKGNFPGRFSGRQFSNSRSEMNVSTLELGDSALYLCASSVSDQSYNEQFFGPGTRLTVL.

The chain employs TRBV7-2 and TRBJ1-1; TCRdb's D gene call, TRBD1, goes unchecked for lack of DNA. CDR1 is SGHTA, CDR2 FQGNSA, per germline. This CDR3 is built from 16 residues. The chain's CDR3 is CASSPVFRLSNTEAFF.

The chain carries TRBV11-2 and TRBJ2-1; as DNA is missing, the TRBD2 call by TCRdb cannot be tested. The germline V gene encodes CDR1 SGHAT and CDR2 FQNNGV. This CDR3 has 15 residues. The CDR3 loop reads CASSPNGGSYNEQFF.

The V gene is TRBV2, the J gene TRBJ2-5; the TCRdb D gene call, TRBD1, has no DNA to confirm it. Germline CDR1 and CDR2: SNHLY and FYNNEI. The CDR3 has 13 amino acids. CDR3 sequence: CASSLDSVGAQYF.

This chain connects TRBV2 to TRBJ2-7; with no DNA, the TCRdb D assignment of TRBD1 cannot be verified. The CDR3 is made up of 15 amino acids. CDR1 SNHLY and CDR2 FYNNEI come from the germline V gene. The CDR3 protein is CASSVRQGGPYEQYF.

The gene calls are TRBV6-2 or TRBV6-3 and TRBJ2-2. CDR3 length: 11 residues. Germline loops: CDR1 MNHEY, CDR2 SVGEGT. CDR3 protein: CASRTTGELFF.

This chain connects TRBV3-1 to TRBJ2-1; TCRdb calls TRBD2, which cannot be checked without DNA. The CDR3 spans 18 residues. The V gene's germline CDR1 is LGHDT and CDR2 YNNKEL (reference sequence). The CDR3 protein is CASSQDKGGIGYYNEQFF.

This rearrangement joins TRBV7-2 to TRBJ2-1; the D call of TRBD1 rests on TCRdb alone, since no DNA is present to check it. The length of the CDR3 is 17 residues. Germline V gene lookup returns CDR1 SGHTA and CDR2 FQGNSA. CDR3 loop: CASSLRVPTFTNNEQFF.

The CDR3 region is CASSFTITSGTGVWTDTQYF. The V gene is TRBV6-2 or TRBV6-3, the J gene TRBJ2-3; there is no DNA to check the TCRdb D call of TRBD1. The CDR3 covers 20 residues. Germline CDR1 and CDR2: MNHEY and SVGEGT.